These 10 T cell receptor beta chains were sequenced from one sample in a study of T cells in women clearing cervical HPV infection. The data were produced by immunoSEQ multiplex PCR, yet TCRdb's version contains in-frame clones alone and is incomplete. The table counts tens of thousands of clones; more than 3.5% lies in the top ten. The sequencing input was blood buffy coat. Every receptor here comes from a woman between 18 and 69 years old with a cervical HPV16 infection that either progressed to CIN3+ or cleared (not recorded which).

Concerning this clone: The read stops 3 residues short of the end of the CDR3; the missing end is completed from the germline J gene. The chain has TRBV2 and TRBJ1-5, with TRBD1 as a possible D gene (6 bases). Looked up from germline, CDR1 is SNHLY and CDR2 is FYNNEI. Trimming left V 3 bases short and J 6 bases short, with 15 bases between. The CDR3 is 15 amino acids. Incomplete CDR3 DNA: TGTGCCAGCAGTGATGGGCAGGGGAGGAGTCAGCCC. Its protein product is CASSDGQGRSQP. The entire CDR3 protein is CASSDGQGRSQPQHF.

Note on this clone: The read halts 3 residues ahead of the CDR3 end, with the missing end drawn from the germline J gene. The chain combines TRBV7-9 with TRBJ1-4, with 7 bases identical to TRBD1. Germline V gene data show CDR1 as SEHNR and CDR2 as FQNEAQ (reference sequence). The CDR3 is made up of 14 amino acids. CDR3 sequence reads: CASSFGQDNSPLFF. The CDR3 bases that were read are TGTGCCAGCAGCTTTGGACAGGATAATTCACCA.

A word on this clone: The sequenced fragment ends 3 residues before the CDR3 boundary, so the rest is inferred from the germline J gene. The chain employs TRBV10-3 and TRBJ2-3, with D perhaps given as TRBD1 or TRBD2 (6 bases each). Between the trimmed V and J ends, which lost 7 bases and 4 bases, there was a span of 15 bases. CDR1 and CDR2 (germline): ENHRY, SYGVKD. This CDR3 has 14 amino acids. The CDR3 DNA, read in part, is TGTGCCATCAAAGGGGGAGGAGCCCCAGATACG. Translated, it gives CAIKGGGAPDT. Given in full, the CDR3 is CAIKGGGAPDTQYF.

Comments on this clone: The read terminates 3 residues ahead of where the CDR3 ends, so the germline J gene completes it. V is TRBV7-9 and J is TRBJ1-2; D not certain. The CDR3 runs 12 residues. The germline gives CDR1 SEHNR, CDR2 FQNEAQ (reference sequence). CDR3 in amino acids: CASSGSTDTYTF. The CDR3 bases that were read are TGTGCCAGCAGCGGAAGCACAGATACC.

As to this clone: From the germline J gene comes the end of the CDR3, since the read stops 3 residues before it. The chain recombines TRBV18 with TRBJ1-1; D possibly corresponds to TRBD1 (5 bases). Trimming left V 3 bases short and J 2 bases short, with 10 bases between. This CDR3 spans 14 amino acids. Germline V lookup: CDR1 KGHSH, CDR2 LQKENI. CDR3 DNA, as far as it was read: TGTGCCAGCTCACCCTCCGGGGGAAACACTGAA. It codes for CASSPSGGNTE. The whole CDR3 protein is CASSPSGGNTEAFF.

In regard to this clone: The read stops 3 residues short of the end of the CDR3; the missing end is completed from the germline J gene. The rearrangement uses TRBV20-1 and TRBJ2-1, with a tentative D call TRBD1 (6 bases). Trimming removed 6 bases from V and 9 bases from J, with 15 bases in between. Germline CDR1 is DFQATT and CDR2 is SNEGSKA (reference sequence). This CDR3 comprises 12 residues. CDR3 bases read: TGCAGTGCGGGTAGGGGGATGGGTGAG. Residues: CSAGRGMGE. In full, the CDR3 reads CSAGRGMGEQFF.

With respect to this clone: The CDR3 extends 3 residues past the end of the read, so its final part is completed from the germline J gene. This chain uses TRBV10-1 with TRBJ2-3; 10 bases are a match to TRBD1. The germline V gene has CDR1 WNHNN and CDR2 SYGVQD (reference sequence). The CDR3 is 14 residues long. V was clipped by 6 bases and J by 6 bases; unmatched bases: 6. The sequenced CDR3 bases are TGCGCCAGCAGACCGGGACAGGGGTCTGATACG. It specifies CASRPGQGSDT. In full, the CDR3 is CASRPGQGSDTQYF.

Regarding this clone: The missing CDR3 end, 3 residues past where the read stops, is filled in from the germline J gene. The chain couples TRBV18 to TRBJ2-2, with 7 nucleotides matching TRBD1. Germline trimming cut 3 bases from V and 2 bases from J; bases unmatched to any gene: 3. CDR3 length: 15 amino acids. Germline assignment: CDR1 KGHSH and CDR2 LQKENI. The covered CDR3 bases are TGTGCCAGCTCACCGACAGGGTCTAACACCGGGGAG. Its protein is CASSPTGSNTGE. The CDR3, in full, reads CASSPTGSNTGELFF.

Comment on this clone: The read falls 3 residues short of the CDR3 end, and the missing part is taken from the germline J gene. V and J are TRBV20-1 and TRBJ1-6; 7 nucleotides line up with TRBD1. V trimming: 4 bases; J trimming: 7 bases; junction bases outside the gene matches: 10. The germline gives CDR1 DFQATT, CDR2 SNEGSKA (reference sequence). The CDR3 runs 15 residues. The sequenced CDR3 bases are TGCAGTGCTAAATCCGTAGGGACAGCCAATTCACCC. Its protein product is CSAKSVGTANSP. The CDR3, in full, reads CSAKSVGTANSPLHF.

A remark on this clone: A junction boundary mismatches the germline segment, possibly from a read error. With the read ending 3 residues before the CDR3 end, the germline J gene is used to fill in that end. Within the sample, other DNA sequences also encode this same CDR3. The chain links TRBV10-3 to TRBJ1-3; D possibly corresponds to TRBD1 (5 bases). The CDR3 has 16 residues. CDR1 and CDR2 from the germline V gene are ENHRY and SYGVKD. Partial CDR3 DNA: TGTGCCATCAGTGAGTCGGCCAGGGCTGATAGAAACACT. Amino acids: CAISESARADRNT. The whole CDR3 sequence is CAISESARADRNTIYF.